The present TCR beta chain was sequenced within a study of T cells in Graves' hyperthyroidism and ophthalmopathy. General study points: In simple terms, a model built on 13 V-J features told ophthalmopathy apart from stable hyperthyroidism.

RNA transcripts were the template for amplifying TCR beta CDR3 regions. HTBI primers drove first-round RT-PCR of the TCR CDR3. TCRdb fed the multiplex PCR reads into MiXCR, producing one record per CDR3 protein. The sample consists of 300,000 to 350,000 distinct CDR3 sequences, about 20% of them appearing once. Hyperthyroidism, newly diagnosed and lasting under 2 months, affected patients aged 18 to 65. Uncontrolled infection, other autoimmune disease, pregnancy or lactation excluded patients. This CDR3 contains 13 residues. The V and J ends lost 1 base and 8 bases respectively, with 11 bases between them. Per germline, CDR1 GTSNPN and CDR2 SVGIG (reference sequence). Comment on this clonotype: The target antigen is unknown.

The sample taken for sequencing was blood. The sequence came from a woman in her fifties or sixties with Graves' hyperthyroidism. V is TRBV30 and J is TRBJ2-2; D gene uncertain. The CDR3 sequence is CAWSANLEGELFF. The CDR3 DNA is TGTGCCTGGAGTGCCAACCTGGAAGGGGAGCTGTTTTTT.